This TCR beta chain originates from a study of blood T cell repertoires in COVID-19. At the level of the study: Sites in the United States, Italy and Spain provided acute and convalescent COVID-19 samples. PBMCs, B-cell-depleted T cells, or T cells provided the cDNA or gDNA that made up the material.

The CDR3 extends over 18 amino acids. Looked up from germline, CDR1 is MNHEY and CDR2 is SMNVEV (reference sequence). Trimming at V came to 4 bases and at J to 0 bases, leaving 11 bases not matched to a gene. TCRdb's copy holds only in-frame clones and misses some; the assay was immunoSEQ multiplex PCR. This sample has over 200,000 clones, with under 85% found just once. Enrollees, roughly 18 to 89 years old, lived in about two dozen US areas. Each recovered donor of Cohort 3 presented with two negative PCRs, clearance, or symptom resolution. Sequencing was carried out using PBMCs or T cells enriched from blood (not recorded which). This chain connects TRBV27 to TRBJ2-1, with 8 bases fitting TRBD2. The receptor comes from a man between 60 and 75 years old who had recovered from COVID-19. The CDR3 DNA sequence: TGTGCCAGCAGTTCCCCCGGGGGGGGGACGAGCTCCTACAATGAGCAGTTCTTC. It specifies CASSSPGGGTSSYNEQFF.